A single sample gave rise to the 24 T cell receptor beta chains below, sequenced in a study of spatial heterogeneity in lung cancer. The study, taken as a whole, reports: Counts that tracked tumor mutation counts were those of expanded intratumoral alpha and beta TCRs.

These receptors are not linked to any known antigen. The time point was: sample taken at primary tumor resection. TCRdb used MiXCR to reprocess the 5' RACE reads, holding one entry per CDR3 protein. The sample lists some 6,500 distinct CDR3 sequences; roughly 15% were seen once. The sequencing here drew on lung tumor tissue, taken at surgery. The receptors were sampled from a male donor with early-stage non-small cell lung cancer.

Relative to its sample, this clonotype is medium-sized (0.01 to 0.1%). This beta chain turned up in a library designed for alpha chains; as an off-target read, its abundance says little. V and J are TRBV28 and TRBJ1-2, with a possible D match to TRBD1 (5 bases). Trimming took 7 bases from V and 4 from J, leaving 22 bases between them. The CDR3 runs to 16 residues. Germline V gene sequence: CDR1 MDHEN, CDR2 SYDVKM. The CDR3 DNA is TGTGCCAGCATGGCCGGGGACCGAAGTAAGGGCTATGGCTACACCTTC. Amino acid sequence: CASMAGDRSKGYGYTF.

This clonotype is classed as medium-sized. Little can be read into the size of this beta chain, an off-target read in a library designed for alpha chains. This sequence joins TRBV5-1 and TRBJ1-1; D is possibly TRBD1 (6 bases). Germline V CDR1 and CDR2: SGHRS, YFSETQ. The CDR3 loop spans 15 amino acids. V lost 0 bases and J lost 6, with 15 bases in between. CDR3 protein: CASSLGPRGSSEAFF. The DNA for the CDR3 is TGCGCCAGCAGCTTGGGCCCCAGGGGCTCGTCTGAAGCTTTCTTT.

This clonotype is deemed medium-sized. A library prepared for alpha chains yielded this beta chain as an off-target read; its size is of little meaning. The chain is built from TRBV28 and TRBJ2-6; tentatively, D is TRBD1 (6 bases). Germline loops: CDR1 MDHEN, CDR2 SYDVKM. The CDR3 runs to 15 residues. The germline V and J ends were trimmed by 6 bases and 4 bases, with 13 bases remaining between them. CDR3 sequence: CASRSPGVGANVLTF. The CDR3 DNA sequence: TGTGCCAGCAGGTCCCCAGGGGTCGGGGCCAACGTCCTGACTTTC.

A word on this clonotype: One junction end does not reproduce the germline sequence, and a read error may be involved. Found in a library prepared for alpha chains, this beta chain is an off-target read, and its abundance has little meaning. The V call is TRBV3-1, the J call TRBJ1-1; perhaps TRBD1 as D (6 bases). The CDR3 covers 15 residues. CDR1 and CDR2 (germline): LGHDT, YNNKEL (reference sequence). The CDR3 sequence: CASSQTAARGSYPSF. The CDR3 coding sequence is TGTGCCAGCAGCCAAACTGCCGCCAGGGGTTCATACCCCTCCTTT.

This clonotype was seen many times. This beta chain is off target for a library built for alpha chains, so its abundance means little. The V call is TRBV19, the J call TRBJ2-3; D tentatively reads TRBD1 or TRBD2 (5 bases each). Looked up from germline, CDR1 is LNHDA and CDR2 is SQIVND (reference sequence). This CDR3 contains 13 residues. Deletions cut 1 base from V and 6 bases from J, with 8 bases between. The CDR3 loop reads CASSIAGTDTQYF. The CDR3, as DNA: TGTGCCAGTAGTATAGCGGGGACGGATACGCAGTATTTT.

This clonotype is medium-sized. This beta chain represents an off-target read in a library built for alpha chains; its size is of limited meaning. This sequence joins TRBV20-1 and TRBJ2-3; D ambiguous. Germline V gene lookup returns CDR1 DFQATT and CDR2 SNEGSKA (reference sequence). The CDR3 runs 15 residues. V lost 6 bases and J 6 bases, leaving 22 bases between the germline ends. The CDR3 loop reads CSALVRPSSRDTQYF. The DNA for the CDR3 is TGCAGTGCACTGGTGCGCCCGAGTAGTAGGGATACGCAGTATTTT.

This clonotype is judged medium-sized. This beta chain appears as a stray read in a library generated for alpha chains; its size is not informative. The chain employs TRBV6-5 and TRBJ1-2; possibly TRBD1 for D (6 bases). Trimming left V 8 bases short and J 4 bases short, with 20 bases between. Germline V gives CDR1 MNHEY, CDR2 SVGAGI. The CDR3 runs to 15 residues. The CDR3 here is CASAASNRAPYGYTF. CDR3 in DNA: TGTGCCAGCGCCGCGTCGAACAGGGCCCCCTATGGCTACACCTTC.

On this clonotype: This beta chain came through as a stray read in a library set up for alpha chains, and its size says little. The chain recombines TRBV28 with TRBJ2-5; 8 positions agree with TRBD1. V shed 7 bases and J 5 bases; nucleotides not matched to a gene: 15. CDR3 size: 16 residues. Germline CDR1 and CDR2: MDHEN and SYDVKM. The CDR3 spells CASTEGGQGAGETQYF. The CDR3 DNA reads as TGTGCCAGCACAGAAGGGGGCCAGGGGGCAGGTGAGACCCAGTACTTC.

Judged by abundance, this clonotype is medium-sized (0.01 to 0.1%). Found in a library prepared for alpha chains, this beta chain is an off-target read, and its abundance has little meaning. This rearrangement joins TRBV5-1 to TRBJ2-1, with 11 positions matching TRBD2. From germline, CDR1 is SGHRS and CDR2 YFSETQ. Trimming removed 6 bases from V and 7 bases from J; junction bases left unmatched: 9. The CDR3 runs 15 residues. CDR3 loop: CASKLTSGNQNEQFF. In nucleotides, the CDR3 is TGCGCCAGCAAATTGACTAGCGGGAATCAAAATGAGCAGTTCTTC.

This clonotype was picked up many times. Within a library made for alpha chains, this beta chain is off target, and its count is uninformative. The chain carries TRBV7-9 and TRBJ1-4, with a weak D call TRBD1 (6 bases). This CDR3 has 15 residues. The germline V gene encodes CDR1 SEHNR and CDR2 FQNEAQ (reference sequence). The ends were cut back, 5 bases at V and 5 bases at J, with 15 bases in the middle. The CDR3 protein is CASSLGAAPNEKLFF. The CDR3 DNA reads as TGTGCCAGCAGCCTGGGGGCCGCTCCGAATGAAAAACTGTTTTTT.

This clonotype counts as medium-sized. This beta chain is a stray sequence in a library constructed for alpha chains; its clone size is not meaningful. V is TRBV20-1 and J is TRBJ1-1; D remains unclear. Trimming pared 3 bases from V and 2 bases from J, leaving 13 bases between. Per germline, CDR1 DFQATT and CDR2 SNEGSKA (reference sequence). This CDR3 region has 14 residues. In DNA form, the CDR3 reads TGCAGTGCTAGTTATCAAGGACGCAACACTGAAGCTTTCTTT. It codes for CSASYQGRNTEAFF.

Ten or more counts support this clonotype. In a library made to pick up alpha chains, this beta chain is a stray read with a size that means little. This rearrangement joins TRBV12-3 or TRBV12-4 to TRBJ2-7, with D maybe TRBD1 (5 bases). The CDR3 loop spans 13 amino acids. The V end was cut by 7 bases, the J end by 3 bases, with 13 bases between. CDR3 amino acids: CASTFQGFYEQYF. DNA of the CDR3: TGTGCCAGCACCTTTCAGGGATTCTACGAGCAGTACTTC.

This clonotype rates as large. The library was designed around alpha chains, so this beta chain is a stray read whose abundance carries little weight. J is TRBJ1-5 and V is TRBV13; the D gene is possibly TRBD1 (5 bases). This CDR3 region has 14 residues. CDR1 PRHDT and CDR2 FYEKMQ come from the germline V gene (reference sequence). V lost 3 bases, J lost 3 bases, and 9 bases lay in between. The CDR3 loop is CASSLAGINQPQHF. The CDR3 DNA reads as TGTGCCAGCAGCTTGGCAGGGATCAATCAGCCCCAGCATTTT.

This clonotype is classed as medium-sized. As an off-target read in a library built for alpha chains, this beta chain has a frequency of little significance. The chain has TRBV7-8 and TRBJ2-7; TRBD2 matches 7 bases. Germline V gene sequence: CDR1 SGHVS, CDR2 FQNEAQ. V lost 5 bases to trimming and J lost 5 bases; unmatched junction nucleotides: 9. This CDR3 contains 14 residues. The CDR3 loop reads CASSLGGRSNEQYF. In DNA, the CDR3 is TGTGCCAGCAGCCTCGGCGGGAGAAGCAACGAGCAGTACTTC.

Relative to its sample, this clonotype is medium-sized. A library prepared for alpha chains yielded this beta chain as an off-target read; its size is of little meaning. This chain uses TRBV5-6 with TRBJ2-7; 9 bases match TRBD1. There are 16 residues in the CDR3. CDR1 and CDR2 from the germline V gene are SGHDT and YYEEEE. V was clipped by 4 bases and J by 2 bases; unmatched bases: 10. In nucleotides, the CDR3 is TGTGCCAGCAGCCATACCGGGACAGGGATTACCTACGAGCAGTACTTC. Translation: CASSHTGTGITYEQYF.

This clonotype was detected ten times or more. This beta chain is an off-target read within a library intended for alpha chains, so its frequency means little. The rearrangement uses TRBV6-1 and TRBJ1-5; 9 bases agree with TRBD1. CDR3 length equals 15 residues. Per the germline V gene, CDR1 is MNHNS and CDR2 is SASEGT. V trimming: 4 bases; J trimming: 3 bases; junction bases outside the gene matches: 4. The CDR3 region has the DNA TGTGCCAGCAGTGGGGGACAGGGTCTCAATCAGCCCCAGCATTTT. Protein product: CASSGGQGLNQPQHF.

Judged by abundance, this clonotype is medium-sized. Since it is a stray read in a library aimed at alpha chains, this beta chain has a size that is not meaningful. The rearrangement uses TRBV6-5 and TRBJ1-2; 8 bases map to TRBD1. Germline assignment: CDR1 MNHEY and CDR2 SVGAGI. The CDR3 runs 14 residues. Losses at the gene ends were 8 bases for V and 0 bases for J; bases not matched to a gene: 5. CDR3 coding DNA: TGTGCCAGCGCTGGGACAGGAGCTAACTATGGCTACACCTTC. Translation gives CASAGTGANYGYTF.

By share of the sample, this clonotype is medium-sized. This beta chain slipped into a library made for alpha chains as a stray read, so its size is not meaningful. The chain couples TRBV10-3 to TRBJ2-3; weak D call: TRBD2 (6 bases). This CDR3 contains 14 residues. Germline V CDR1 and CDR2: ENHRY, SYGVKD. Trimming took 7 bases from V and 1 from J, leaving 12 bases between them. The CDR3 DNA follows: TGTGCCATCACCGCCGGGACTGGCACAGATACGCAGTATTTT. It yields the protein CAITAGTGTDTQYF.

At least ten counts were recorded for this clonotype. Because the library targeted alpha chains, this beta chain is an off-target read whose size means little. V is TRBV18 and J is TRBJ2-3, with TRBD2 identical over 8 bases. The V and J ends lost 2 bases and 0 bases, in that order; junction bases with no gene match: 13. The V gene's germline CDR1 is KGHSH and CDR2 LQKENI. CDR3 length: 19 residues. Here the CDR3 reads CASSPKFRIAGISTDTQYF. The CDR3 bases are TGTGCCAGCTCACCAAAATTCCGAATAGCGGGAATTAGCACAGATACGCAGTATTTT.

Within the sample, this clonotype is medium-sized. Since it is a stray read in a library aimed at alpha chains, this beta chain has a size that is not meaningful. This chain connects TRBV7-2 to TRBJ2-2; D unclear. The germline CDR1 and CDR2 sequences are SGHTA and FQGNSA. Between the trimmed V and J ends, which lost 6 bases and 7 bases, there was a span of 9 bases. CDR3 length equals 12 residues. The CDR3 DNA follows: TGTGCCAGCAGACCCCAAGTCGGGGAGCTGTTTTTT. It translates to CASRPQVGELFF.

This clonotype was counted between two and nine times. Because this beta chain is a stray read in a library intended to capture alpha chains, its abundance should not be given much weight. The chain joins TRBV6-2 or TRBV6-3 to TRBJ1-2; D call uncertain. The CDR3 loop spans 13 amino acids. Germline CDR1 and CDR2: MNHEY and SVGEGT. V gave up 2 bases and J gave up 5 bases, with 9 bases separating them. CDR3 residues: CASSYGGAYGYTF. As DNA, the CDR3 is TGTGCCAGCAGTTACGGCGGAGCTTATGGCTACACCTTC.

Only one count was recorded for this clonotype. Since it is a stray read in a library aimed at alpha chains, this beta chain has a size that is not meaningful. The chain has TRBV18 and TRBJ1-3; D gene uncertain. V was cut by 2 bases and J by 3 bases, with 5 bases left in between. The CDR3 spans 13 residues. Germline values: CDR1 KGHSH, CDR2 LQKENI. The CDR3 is CASSPGDGNTIYF. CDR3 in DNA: TGTGCCAGCTCACCAGGGGATGGAAACACCATATATTTT.

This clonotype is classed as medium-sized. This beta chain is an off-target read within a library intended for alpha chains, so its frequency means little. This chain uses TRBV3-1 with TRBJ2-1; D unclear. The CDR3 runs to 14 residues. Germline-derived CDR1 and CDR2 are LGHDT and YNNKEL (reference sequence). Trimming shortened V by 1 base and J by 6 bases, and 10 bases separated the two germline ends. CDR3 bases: TGTGCCAGCAGCCAAGGGGGATGGGGCAATGAGCAGTTCTTC. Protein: CASSQGGWGNEQFF.

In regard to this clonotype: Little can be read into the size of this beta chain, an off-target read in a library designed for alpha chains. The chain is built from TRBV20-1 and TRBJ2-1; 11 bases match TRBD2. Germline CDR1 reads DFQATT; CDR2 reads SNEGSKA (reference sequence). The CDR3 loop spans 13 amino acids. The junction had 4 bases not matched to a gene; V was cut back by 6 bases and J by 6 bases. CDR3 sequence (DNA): TGCAGTGCCCTCGGACTAGCGGGCAATGAGCAGTTCTTC. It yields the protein CSALGLAGNEQFF.